The 22 T cell receptor beta chains below were found in one sample sequenced in a study of cytomegalovirus exposure and HLA in healthy donors. PCR employed 60 Vbeta and 13 Jbeta primers. The method was immunoSEQ multiplex PCR; TCRdb's version includes in-frame clones alone and lacks a portion of them. The sample includes about 160,000 clones, roughly three quarters of them seen just once. The source material was PBMCs. These receptors originate from a man between 60 and 70 years old in good health and CMV-seronegative.

By share of the sample, this clone is medium-sized. The J gene is TRBJ1-5, the V gene TRBV7-2; D gene ambiguous. Trimming pared 5 bases from V and 0 bases from J, leaving 11 bases between. Per the germline V gene, CDR1 is SGHTA and CDR2 is FQGNSA. This CDR3 spans 15 amino acids. CDR3 nucleotide sequence: TGTGCCAGCAGCGCGGACTATTATAGCAATCAGCCCCAGCATTTT. It encodes CASSADYYSNQPQHF.

For the CDR3, the DNA is TGTGCCAGCAGCTTAAGACAGAACACTGAAGCTTTCTTT. Translating gives CASSLRQNTEAFF. This rearrangement joins TRBV7-9 to TRBJ1-1; D is unclear. Germline V gene sequence: CDR1 SEHNR, CDR2 FQNEAQ (reference sequence). The CDR3 covers 13 residues. V gave up 2 bases and J gave up 1 base, with 5 bases separating them. Full variable domain (missing parts from reference TRBV7-9 and TRBJ1-1): DTGVSQNPRHKITKRGQNVTFRCDPISEHNRLYWYRQTLGQGPEFLTYFQNEAQLEKSRLLSDRFSAERPKGSFSTLEIQRTEQGDSAMYLCASSLRQNTEAFFGQGTRLTVV.

This chain joins TRBV5-6 and TRBJ2-7; D is uncertain. This CDR3 has 13 residues. CDR1 is SGHDT and CDR2 is YYEEEE in the germline V gene. The V and J ends lost 0 bases and 5 bases respectively, with 9 bases between them. In DNA form, the CDR3 reads TGTGCCAGCAGCTTGGTGGGTGGAGACGAGCAGTACTTC. This sequence encodes CASSLVGGDEQYF.

The CDR3 nucleotides are TGTGCCTGGAGTCGCCTCAGTGAAGCTTTCTTT. Translated, it gives CAWSRLSEAFF. The chain couples TRBV30 to TRBJ1-1, with D unclear. V gave up 2 bases and J gave up 7 bases, with 8 bases separating them. The germline CDR1 and CDR2 sequences are GTSNPN and SVGIG (reference sequence). The length of the CDR3 is 11 residues. The complete variable domain, with remaining parts taken from reference TRBV30 and TRBJ1-1, reads SQTIHQWPATLVQPVGSPLSLECTVEGTSNPNLYWYRQAAGRGLQLLFYSVGIGQISSEVPQNLSASRPQDRQFILSSKKLLLSDSGFYLCAWSRLSEAFFGQGTRLTVV.

The rearrangement joins TRBV7-2 to TRBJ2-7, with TRBD1 identical over 9 bases. Germline lookup yields CDR1 SGHTA and CDR2 FQGNSA. Trimming took 5 bases from V and 6 from J; bases not matched to a gene: 8. The CDR3 sequence is 14 residues long. DNA for the CDR3: TGTGCCAGCAGCCCCGGACAGGGGATGGGCGAGCAGTACTTC. It is translated as CASSPGQGMGEQYF.

The chain joins TRBV4-3 to TRBJ2-7; D unresolved. The CDR3 has 15 residues. V lost 0 bases to trimming and J lost 0 bases, with 9 bases between them. Germline V gene data show CDR1 as LGHNA and CDR2 as YSLEER. This CDR3 reads CASSQDRRISYEQYF. The CDR3 DNA follows: TGCGCCAGCAGCCAAGATCGCAGAATCTCCTACGAGCAGTACTTC.

This clone was detected once. This chain links TRBV5-6 with TRBJ2-2, with 7 bases identical to TRBD2. This CDR3 has 16 residues. CDR1 is SGHDT, CDR2 YYEEEE, per germline. Unmatched junction bases numbered 10, after V lost 2 bases and J lost 6 bases. The DNA of the CDR3 is TGTGCCAGCAGCTTTGTTCCAGCTGGGGGGGCCGGGGAGCTGTTTTTT. It encodes CASSFVPAGGAGELFF.

This clone is a singleton in its sample. The chain uses TRBV6-5 and TRBJ2-1, with 9 bases lining up with TRBD2. Per germline, CDR1 MNHEY and CDR2 SVGAGI. J gave up 3 bases and V 2 bases, and 5 bases lay outside the gene matches. This CDR3 is built from 16 residues. For the CDR3, the DNA is TGTGCCAGCAGTTACCAACTAGCGGGTGGCTACAATGAGCAGTTCTTC. Protein sequence: CASSYQLAGGYNEQFF.

The rearrangement uses TRBV2 and TRBJ1-2; D possibly corresponds to TRBD1 (5 bases). From germline, CDR1 is SNHLY and CDR2 FYNNEI. The ends were cut back, 6 bases at V and 8 bases at J, with 13 bases in the middle. The length of the CDR3 is 12 residues. The CDR3 here is CASRETVIGYTF. The CDR3 bases are TGTGCCAGCAGGGAGACAGTAATCGGCTACACCTTC.

The CDR3 DNA is TGTGCCAGCAGCTTGTTGTCAGAACGCCACTCCTACGAGCAGTACTTC. It is translated as CASSLLSERHSYEQYF. The chain employs TRBV5-6 and TRBJ2-7; no reliable D call. CDR3 length: 16 amino acids. Between the trimmed V and J ends, which lost 1 base and 0 bases, there was a span of 14 bases. Germline-derived CDR1 and CDR2 are SGHDT and YYEEEE.

This clone has just a few counts. The V gene is TRBV19, the J gene TRBJ1-6; 7 bases align to TRBD1. V shed 8 bases and J 8 bases; nucleotides not matched to a gene: 6. The germline gives CDR1 LNHDA, CDR2 SQIVND (reference sequence). CDR3 size: 13 residues. CDR3 in amino acids: CASLDREHSPLHF. The CDR3 DNA is TGTGCCAGTCTCGACAGGGAGCATTCACCCCTCCACTTT.

This clone was detected only a few times. V gene TRBV5-1 combines with J gene TRBJ1-1; 8 bases are a match to TRBD1. V gave up 3 bases and J gave up 5 bases; unmatched junction bases: 6. Germline loops: CDR1 SGHRS, CDR2 YFSETQ. The CDR3 sequence is 14 residues long. The CDR3 here is CASSYTGGGTEAFF. CDR3 DNA sequence: TGCGCCAGCAGCTATACAGGGGGGGGGACTGAAGCTTTCTTT.

The chain has TRBV29-1 and TRBJ2-7; D possibly corresponds to TRBD1 (5 bases). Germline CDR1 reads SQVTM; CDR2 reads ANQGSEA. CDR3 length equals 13 residues. V dropped 6 bases and J dropped 5 bases, with 17 bases sitting between them. The CDR3 region has the DNA TGCAGCGTCGACCCAGGGCAGGGAAACGAGCAGTACTTC. It is translated as CSVDPGQGNEQYF.

This sequence joins TRBV28 and TRBJ1-2; D is possibly TRBD1 (6 bases). Trimming removed 6 bases from V and 8 bases from J, with 10 bases in between. The CDR3 extends over 11 amino acids. From germline, CDR1 is MDHEN and CDR2 SYDVKM. In nucleotides, the CDR3 is TGTGCCAGCAGGAGGACAGACGGCTACACCTTC. Protein: CASRRTDGYTF.

CDR3 bases: TGTGCCAGCAGCCAGAAAGGGCGGGGGGGCCCGAAGCAAGAGACCCAGTACTTC. Amino acid sequence: CASSQKGRGGPKQETQYF. The chain combines TRBV11-3 with TRBJ2-5, with 9 bases aligning to TRBD2. With V trimmed by 5 bases and J by 2 bases, 15 bases remained unmatched. CDR3 size: 18 residues. The germline V gene encodes CDR1 SGHNT and CDR2 YENEEA. The whole variable domain, remainder taken from reference TRBV11-3 and TRBJ2-5, is EAGVVQSPRYKIIEKKQPVAFWCNPISGHNTLYWYLQNLGQGPELLIRYENEEAVDDSQLPKDRFSAERLKGVDSTLKIQPAELGDSAVYLCASSQKGRGGPKQETQYFGPGTRLLVL.

The chain couples TRBV4-1 to TRBJ2-2; D is possibly TRBD1 (5 bases). Germline V gene lookup returns CDR1 MGHRA and CDR2 YSYEKL. Trimming took 1 base from V and 6 from J, leaving 9 bases between them. The CDR3 runs 14 residues. CDR3 sequence (DNA): TGCGCCAGCAGCCAAGCCAGGGCATCCGGGGAGCTGTTTTTT. It specifies CASSQARASGELFF.

This chain joins TRBV30 and TRBJ1-4, with D uncertain. Trimming removed 5 bases from V and 2 bases from J, with 6 bases in between. CDR1 and CDR2 (germline): GTSNPN, SVGIG (reference sequence). The CDR3 contains 12 residues. CDR3 residues: CAWPGTNEKLFF. In DNA form, the CDR3 reads TGTGCCTGGCCGGGGACTAATGAAAAACTGTTTTTT.

The genes are TRBV28 and TRBJ1-2, with a weak D call TRBD1 (5 bases). From germline, CDR1 is MDHEN and CDR2 SYDVKM. The CDR3 totals 15 residues. V was shortened by 4 bases and J by 4 bases, with 16 bases between the two germline ends. CDR3 DNA: TGTGCCAGCAGTTGGGGGGTACAGTGGAGCTATGGCTACACCTTC. It is translated as CASSWGVQWSYGYTF.

The rearrangement joins TRBV6-5 to TRBJ1-5; TRBD1 matches at 9 bases. CDR3 length: 16 amino acids. V shed 4 bases, J shed 12 bases, and the junction held 16 bases outside the gene matches. CDR1 MNHEY and CDR2 SVGAGI come from the germline V gene. DNA of the CDR3: TGTGCCAGCAGTTTCACGAGGTTGGGACAGGGCACTCTCCAGCATTTT. It encodes CASSFTRLGQGTLQHF.

The chain joins TRBV7-2 to TRBJ2-7; 7 bases are a match to TRBD2. The germline gives CDR1 SGHTA, CDR2 FQGNSA. The CDR3 contains 14 residues. Unmatched junction bases numbered 7, after V lost 6 bases and J lost 2 bases. CDR3: CASRSGGSPYEQYF. CDR3 nucleotide sequence: TGTGCCAGCAGATCGGGCGGGAGCCCCTACGAGCAGTACTTC.

This sequence joins TRBV7-9 and TRBJ2-1, with 8 bases aligning to TRBD2. Germline-derived CDR1 and CDR2 are SEHNR and FQNEAQ (reference sequence). The CDR3 is made up of 15 amino acids. With 1 base clipped from V and 6 bases from J, the junction kept 5 bases outside the gene matches. CDR3: CASSLDREGPNEQFF. In nucleotides, the CDR3 is TGTGCCAGCAGCTTAGACCGGGAGGGCCCCAATGAGCAGTTCTTC.

J is TRBJ2-5 and V is TRBV7-2; D not resolved. This CDR3 comprises 14 residues. V was shortened by 3 bases and J by 1 base, with 9 bases between the two germline ends. The germline CDR1 and CDR2 sequences are SGHTA and FQGNSA. The chain's CDR3 is CASSFGPIQETQYF. In nucleotides, the CDR3 is TGTGCCAGCAGCTTTGGGCCGATCCAAGAGACCCAGTACTTC.